Following are 10 T cell receptor beta chains from one sample sequenced in a study of blood T cell repertoires in COVID-19. The method was immunoSEQ multiplex PCR; TCRdb's version includes in-frame clones alone and lacks a portion of them. The data contain about 210,000 clones, 84% of them seen just once; the ten biggest clones take up roughly 8%. Sequencing was carried out using peripheral blood. All receptors derive from a woman between 45 and 65 years old with active or convalescent COVID-19.

The rearrangement joins TRBV18 to TRBJ2-2; TRBD1 matches at 8 bases. CDR1 is KGHSH, CDR2 LQKENI, per germline. The junction had 3 bases not matched to a gene; V was cut back by 3 bases and J by 6 bases. The length of the CDR3 is 14 residues. The CDR3 loop reads CASSPDRAPGELFF. CDR3 bases: TGTGCCAGCTCACCGGACAGGGCGCCCGGGGAGCTGTTTTTT.

This chain links TRBV13 with TRBJ2-2; 11 bases map to TRBD2. Germline V gene sequence: CDR1 PRHDT, CDR2 FYEKMQ (reference sequence). The CDR3 is made up of 16 amino acids. V shed 4 bases and J 3 bases; nucleotides not matched to a gene: 4. The CDR3 is CASSSTGLADTGELFF. The CDR3 coding sequence is TGTGCCAGCAGCTCGACGGGACTAGCGGACACCGGGGAGCTGTTTTTT. The whole variable domain, filled in from reference TRBV13 and TRBJ2-2, reads AAGVIQSPRHLIKEKRETATLKCYPIPRHDTVYWYQQGPGQDPQFLISFYEKMQSDKGSIPDRFSAQQFSDYHSELNMSSLELGDSALYFCASSSTGLADTGELFFGEGSRLTVL.

The chain joins TRBV3-1 (or the pseudogene TRBV3-2) to TRBJ1-6, with TRBD1 matching over 9 bases. The CDR3 runs to 14 residues. J was trimmed by 11 bases and V by 5 bases; bases with no gene match: 7. Germline loops: CDR1 LGHDT, CDR2 YNNKEL (reference sequence). The CDR3 loop reads CASSGGQGKAPLHF. The CDR3 DNA reads as TGTGCCAGCAGCGGTGGACAGGGGAAAGCACCCCTCCACTTT.

The chain has TRBV21-1 and TRBJ2-5; the table's D call, TRBD2, has no DNA check behind it. TRBV21-1 is listed as a pseudogene. The CDR3 spans 17 residues. The CDR3 bases are TGTGCCAGCAGCAACACCGGGACTAGCGGTGAGGGAGAGACCCAGTACTTC. It codes for CASSNTGTSGEGETQYF.

The V call is TRBV11-2, the J call TRBJ1-2, with D perhaps TRBD1 (6 bases). The V gene lost 5 bases and the J gene lost 4 bases, with 20 bases spanning the gap. CDR1 and CDR2 (germline): SGHAT, FQNNGV. There are 16 residues in the CDR3. The CDR3 sequence is CASSPLGGRVAYGYTF. DNA for the CDR3: TGTGCCAGCAGCCCACTGGGGGGGCGCGTGGCCTATGGCTACACCTTC.

This clone was detected once. This sequence joins TRBV6-5 and TRBJ2-3; TRBD2 matches 10 bases. Germline V gene sequence: CDR1 MNHEY, CDR2 SVGAGI. CDR3 length: 15 residues. Unmatched junction bases numbered 3, after V lost 6 bases and J lost 0 bases. In DNA form, the CDR3 reads TGTGCCAGCAGAGCGACTAGCGGGAGCACAGATACGCAGTATTTT. Its translation: CASRATSGSTDTQYF.

The genes are TRBV15 and TRBJ2-3; tentative D call: TRBD2 (5 bases). Germline CDR1 LNHNV, CDR2 YYDKDF (reference sequence). Trimming removed 5 bases at V and 2 bases at J, with 20 bases between. The CDR3 covers 17 residues. This CDR3 is CATSGAGGGSFTDTQYF. CDR3 coding DNA: TGTGCCACCAGCGGAGCCGGTGGCGGGTCCTTCACAGATACGCAGTATTTT.

This rearrangement joins TRBV3-1 (or the pseudogene TRBV3-2) to TRBJ1-1; D is possibly TRBD1 (6 bases). Germline assignment: CDR1 LGHDT and CDR2 YNNKEL (reference sequence). The CDR3 covers 15 residues. V lost 2 bases to trimming and J lost 4 bases, with 14 bases between them. CDR3 residues: CASSQSTGGPTEAFF. CDR3 in DNA: TGTGCCAGCAGCCAATCAACTGGGGGCCCCACTGAAGCTTTCTTT.

This chain links TRBV5-1 with TRBJ2-7; the D is unclear. The CDR3 contains 15 residues. Germline CDR1 SGHRS, CDR2 YFSETQ. V gave up 3 bases and J gave up 1 base, with 14 bases separating them. The CDR3 DNA follows: TGCGCCAGCAGCTCAATTGACTCGCTGTCCTACGAGCAGTACTTC. Protein: CASSSIDSLSYEQYF.

The chain joins TRBV24-1 to TRBJ2-6, with D possibly matching TRBD1 (5 bases). Germline values: CDR1 KGHDR, CDR2 SFDVKD. This CDR3 contains 13 residues. Trimming shortened V by 12 bases and J by 0 bases, and 8 bases separated the two germline ends. CDR3 DNA: TGTGCCGTACAGGTCTCTGGGGCCAACGTCCTGACTTTC. This translates into CAVQVSGANVLTF.